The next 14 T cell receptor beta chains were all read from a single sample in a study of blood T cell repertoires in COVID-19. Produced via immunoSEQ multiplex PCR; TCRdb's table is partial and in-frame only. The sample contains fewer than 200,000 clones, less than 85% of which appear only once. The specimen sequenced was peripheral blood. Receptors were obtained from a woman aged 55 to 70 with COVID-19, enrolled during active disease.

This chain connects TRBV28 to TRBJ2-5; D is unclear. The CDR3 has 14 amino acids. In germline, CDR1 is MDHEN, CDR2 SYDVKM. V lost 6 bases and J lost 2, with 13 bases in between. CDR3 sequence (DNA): TGTGCCAGCAGCGTTCAGAGGATACAAGAGACCCAGTACTTC. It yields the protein CASSVQRIQETQYF.

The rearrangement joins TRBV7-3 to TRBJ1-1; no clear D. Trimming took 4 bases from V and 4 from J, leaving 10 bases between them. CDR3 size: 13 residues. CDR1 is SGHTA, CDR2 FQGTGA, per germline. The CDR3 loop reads CASSSGIRTEAFF. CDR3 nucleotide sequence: TGTGCCAGCAGCTCCGGGATTCGCACTGAAGCTTTCTTT.

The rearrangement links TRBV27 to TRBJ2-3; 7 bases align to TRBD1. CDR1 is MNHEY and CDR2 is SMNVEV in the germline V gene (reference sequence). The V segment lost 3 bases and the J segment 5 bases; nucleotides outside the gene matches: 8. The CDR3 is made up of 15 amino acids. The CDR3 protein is CASSFEGAAGDTQYF. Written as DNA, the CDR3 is TGTGCCAGCAGTTTTGAGGGGGCCGCGGGAGATACGCAGTATTTT.

CDR3 DNA: TGCAGCTCGAGGACTAGCGGGGACACCGGGGAGCTGTTTTTT. It is translated as CSSRTSGDTGELFF. The chain couples TRBV29-1 to TRBJ2-2; 12 nucleotides match TRBD2. Unmatched junction bases numbered 4, after V lost 8 bases and J lost 3 bases. Per the germline V gene, CDR1 is SQVTM and CDR2 is ANQGSEA. The CDR3 sequence is 14 residues long.

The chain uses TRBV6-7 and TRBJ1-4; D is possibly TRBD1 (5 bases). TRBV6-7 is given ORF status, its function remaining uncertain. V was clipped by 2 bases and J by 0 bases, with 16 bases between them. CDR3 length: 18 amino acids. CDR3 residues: CASSYKDSKPATNEKLFF. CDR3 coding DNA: TGTGCCAGCAGTTACAAAGACAGTAAACCTGCAACTAATGAAAAACTGTTTTTT.

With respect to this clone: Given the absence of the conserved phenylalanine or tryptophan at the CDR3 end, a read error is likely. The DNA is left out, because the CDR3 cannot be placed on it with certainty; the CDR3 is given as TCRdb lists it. CDR3 in amino acids: CASSHAGGPAIT. The chain is built from TRBV28 and TRBJ2-3; TRBD1, the table's D call, was not compared with the DNA. The CDR3 length is 12 residues, termini included. CDR1 MDHEN and CDR2 SYDVKM come from the germline V gene.

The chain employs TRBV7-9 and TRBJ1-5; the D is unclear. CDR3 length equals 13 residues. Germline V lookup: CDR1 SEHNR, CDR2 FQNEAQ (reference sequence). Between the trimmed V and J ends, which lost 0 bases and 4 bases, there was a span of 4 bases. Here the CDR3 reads CASSLAVNQPQHF. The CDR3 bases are TGTGCCAGCAGCTTAGCCGTAAATCAGCCCCAGCATTTT. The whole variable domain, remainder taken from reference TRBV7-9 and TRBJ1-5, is DTGVSQNPRHKITKRGQNVTFRCDPISEHNRLYWYRQTLGQGPEFLTYFQNEAQLEKSRLLSDRFSAERPKGSFSTLEIQRTEQGDSAMYLCASSLAVNQPQHFGDGTRLSIL.

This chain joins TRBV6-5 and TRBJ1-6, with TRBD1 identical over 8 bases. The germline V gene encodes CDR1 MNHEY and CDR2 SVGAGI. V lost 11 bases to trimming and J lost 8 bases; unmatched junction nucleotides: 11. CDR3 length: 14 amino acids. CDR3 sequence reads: CAVRRDRQYSPLHF. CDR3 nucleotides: TGTGCCGTTCGCCGGGACAGGCAATATTCACCCCTCCACTTT.

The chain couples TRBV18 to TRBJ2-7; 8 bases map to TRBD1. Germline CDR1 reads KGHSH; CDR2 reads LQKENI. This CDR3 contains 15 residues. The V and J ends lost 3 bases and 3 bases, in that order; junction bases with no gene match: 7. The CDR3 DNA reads TGTGCCAGCTCACCCAACCAGGGGGCAGACTACGAGCAGTACTTC. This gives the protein CASSPNQGADYEQYF.

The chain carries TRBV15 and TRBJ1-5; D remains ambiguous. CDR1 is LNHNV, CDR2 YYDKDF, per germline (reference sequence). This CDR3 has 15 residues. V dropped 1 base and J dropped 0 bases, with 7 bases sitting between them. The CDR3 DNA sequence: TGTGCCACCAGCAGAGCGTTATATAGCAATCAGCCCCAGCATTTT. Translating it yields CATSRALYSNQPQHF.

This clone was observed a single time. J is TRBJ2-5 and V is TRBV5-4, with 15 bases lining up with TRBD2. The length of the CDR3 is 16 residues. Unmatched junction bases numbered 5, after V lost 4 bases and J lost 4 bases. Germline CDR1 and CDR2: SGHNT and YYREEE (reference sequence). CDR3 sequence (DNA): TGTGCCAGCAGCCGCGGGACTAGCGGGGGGAGAGAGACCCAGTACTTC. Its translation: CASSRGTSGGRETQYF.

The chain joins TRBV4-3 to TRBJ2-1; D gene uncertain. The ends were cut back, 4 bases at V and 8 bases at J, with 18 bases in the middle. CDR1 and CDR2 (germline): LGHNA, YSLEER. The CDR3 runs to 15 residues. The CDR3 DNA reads TGCGCCAGCAGCCGAGAATCACTCCCCCCCCATGAGCAGTTCTTC. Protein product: CASSRESLPPHEQFF.

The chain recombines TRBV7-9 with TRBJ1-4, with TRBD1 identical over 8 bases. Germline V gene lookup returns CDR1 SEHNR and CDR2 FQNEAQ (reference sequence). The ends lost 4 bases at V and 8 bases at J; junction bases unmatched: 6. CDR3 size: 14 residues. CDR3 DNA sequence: TGTGCCAGCAGCTCGGACAGGGTTCGGGAAAAACTGTTTTTT. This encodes CASSSDRVREKLFF.

CDR3 sequence: CASSAGQGANSPLHF. The CDR3 bases are TGCGCCAGCAGCGCGGGACAGGGGGCGAATTCACCCCTCCACTTT. The chain employs TRBV5-1 and TRBJ1-6; 12 bases map to TRBD1. The CDR3 has 15 residues. J was trimmed by 7 bases and V by 4 bases; bases with no gene match: 3. Germline CDR1 reads SGHRS; CDR2 reads YFSETQ.